The 29 T cell receptor beta chains below come from one sample, sequenced in a study of cytomegalovirus exposure and HLA in healthy donors. The PCR employed 60 Vbeta primers together with 13 Jbeta primers. Profiled with immunoSEQ multiplex PCR; TCRdb holds only in-frame clones, not every one. This sample yields more than 85,000 clones, of which around 63% are seen a single time; around 4.8% belongs to the top ten. Input material: PBMCs. The source is a human donor in good health.

The rearrangement uses TRBV6-1 and TRBJ2-5, with 7 bases fitting TRBD1. CDR1 is MNHNS and CDR2 is SASEGT in the germline V gene. The ends lost 5 bases at V and 5 bases at J; junction bases unmatched: 11. CDR3 length: 15 amino acids. The CDR3 nucleotides read TGTGCCAGCAGTTCACGACAGGGAATGGGGGAGACCCAGTACTTC. Translation gives CASSSRQGMGETQYF.

The chain uses TRBV19 and TRBJ2-1; 7 positions agree with TRBD2. Losses at the gene ends were 5 bases for V and 7 bases for J; bases not matched to a gene: 5. In germline, CDR1 is LNHDA, CDR2 SQIVND (reference sequence). This CDR3 is built from 13 residues. DNA of the CDR3: TGTGCCAGTAGTGTGGGGAGGGTGAATGAGCAGTTCTTC. The encoded protein is CASSVGRVNEQFF.

This clone came up once. J is TRBJ2-1 and V is TRBV7-9, with TRBD2 matching over 8 bases. The CDR3 contains 13 residues. V trimming: 2 bases; J trimming: 10 bases; junction bases outside the gene matches: 4. Germline V gene lookup returns CDR1 SEHNR and CDR2 FQNEAQ (reference sequence). The CDR3 DNA follows: TGTGCCAGCAGCTTATCCGTAGCGGGAGAGCAGTTCTTC. Protein: CASSLSVAGEQFF.

V usage is TRBV9 and J usage is TRBJ2-1, with TRBD2 matching 10 bases. The CDR3 runs 16 residues. Germline CDR1 is SGDLS and CDR2 is YYNGEE. V was pared by 4 bases and J by 2 bases, with 6 bases of the junction left unmatched. CDR3 protein: CASSPTLAGAYNEQFF. The CDR3 coding sequence is TGTGCCAGCAGCCCCACCCTAGCGGGAGCCTACAATGAGCAGTTCTTC.

J is TRBJ1-5 and V is TRBV27; no clear D. Trimming cost V 5 bases and J 0 bases, with 5 bases left between them. The CDR3 runs 13 residues. Germline values: CDR1 MNHEY, CDR2 SMNVEV (reference sequence). The CDR3 spells CASSNYSNQPQHF. In DNA, the CDR3 is TGTGCCAGCAGTAATTATAGCAATCAGCCCCAGCATTTT.

This clone was counted once. The V gene is TRBV7-9, the J gene TRBJ2-7, with D perhaps matching TRBD2 (6 bases). Germline CDR1 SEHNR, CDR2 FQNEAQ (reference sequence). The CDR3 is made up of 15 amino acids. Trimming stripped 1 base from V and 0 bases from J, with 10 bases between. This chain's CDR3 is CASSLVGSGSYEQYF. The CDR3, as DNA: TGTGCCAGCAGCTTAGTCGGTAGCGGCTCCTACGAGCAGTACTTC.

This clone has only a few counts. The chain links TRBV9 to TRBJ2-3; TRBD2 might be the D (5 bases). The CDR3 runs to 15 residues. Germline lookup yields CDR1 SGDLS and CDR2 YYNGEE. Between the trimmed V and J ends, which lost 0 bases and 2 bases, there was a span of 10 bases. Here the CDR3 DNA reads TGTGCCAGCAGCGTAGCTACTAGACTCACAGATACGCAGTATTTT. This encodes CASSVATRLTDTQYF.

This clone has a single count. The V call is TRBV6-5, the J call TRBJ2-1, with D unresolved. Germline V lookup: CDR1 MNHEY, CDR2 SVGAGI. Trimming removed 4 bases at V and 5 bases at J, with 9 bases between. The CDR3 consists of 13 residues. CDR3 sequence reads: CASSLGTNNEQFF. CDR3 DNA: TGTGCCAGCAGTTTAGGAACTAACAATGAGCAGTTCTTC.

The chain uses TRBV5-1 and TRBJ2-1; 8 positions agree with TRBD2. Unmatched junction bases numbered 7, after V lost 4 bases and J lost 4 bases. The length of the CDR3 is 15 residues. Germline CDR1 is SGHRS and CDR2 is YFSETQ. The CDR3 DNA reads TGCGCCAGCAGCCATACTAGCGGATCTTACAATGAGCAGTTCTTC. Encoded protein: CASSHTSGSYNEQFF.

This clone showed up just a few times. The chain uses TRBV2 and TRBJ1-6; D perhaps matches TRBD1 (5 bases). The V gene lost 6 bases and the J gene lost 4 bases, with 16 bases spanning the gap. This CDR3 comprises 16 residues. Germline assignment: CDR1 SNHLY and CDR2 FYNNEI. DNA for the CDR3: TGTGCCAGCAGGGGGGTTTCGGGAGCTTATAATTCACCCCTCCACTTT. This translates into CASRGVSGAYNSPLHF.

The chain is built from TRBV19 and TRBJ2-4; the match to TRBD2 covers 11 bases. Looked up from germline, CDR1 is LNHDA and CDR2 is SQIVND (reference sequence). V lost 8 bases and J lost 3; bases outside the gene matches: 9. The CDR3 is 16 residues long. The CDR3 is CASDLGLAGFKNIQYF. CDR3 bases: TGTGCCAGTGACTTAGGACTAGCGGGTTTCAAAAACATTCAGTACTTC.

This clone was counted between two and nine times. The chain recombines TRBV11-2 with TRBJ2-1; 7 nucleotides align to TRBD2. This CDR3 has 17 residues. CDR1 is SGHAT, CDR2 FQNNGV, per germline. V gave up 2 bases and J gave up 0 bases; unmatched junction bases: 7. CDR3 coding DNA: TGTGCCAGCAGCTTAACTAGCGTCTCAAGCTCCTACAATGAGCAGTTCTTC. Protein: CASSLTSVSSSYNEQFF. Based on the CDR3 plus reference TRBV11-2 and TRBJ2-1, the full variable domain is EAGVAQSPRYKIIEKRQSVAFWCNPISGHATLYWYQQILGQGPKLLIQFQNNGVVDDSQLPKDRFSAERLKGVDSTLKIQPAKLEDSAVYLCASSLTSVSSSYNEQFFGPGTRLTVL.

The V and J genes are TRBV4-1 and TRBJ2-7; TRBD2 matches at 13 bases. V lost 3 bases and J lost 0; bases outside the gene matches: 8. CDR3 length: 18 residues. CDR1 is MGHRA and CDR2 is YSYEKL in the germline V gene. CDR3 DNA: TGCGCCAGCAGCCACCCCGGGACTAGCGGGACCTACTCCTACGAGCAGTACTTC. Amino acid sequence: CASSHPGTSGTYSYEQYF.

The chain couples TRBV30 to TRBJ2-3; D is undetermined. Germline V gene data show CDR1 as GTSNPN and CDR2 as SVGIG (reference sequence). The CDR3 is 14 residues long. The V and J ends lost 0 bases and 5 bases respectively, with 12 bases between them. CDR3 sequence: CAWSVAPTGDTQYF. CDR3 bases: TGTGCCTGGAGTGTAGCCCCGACGGGAGATACGCAGTATTTT. The full variable domain, rest sourced from reference TRBV30 and TRBJ2-3, is SQTIHQWPATLVQPVGSPLSLECTVEGTSNPNLYWYRQAAGRGLQLLFYSVGIGQISSEVPQNLSASRPQDRQFILSSKKLLLSDSGFYLCAWSVAPTGDTQYFGPGTRLTVL.

V is TRBV28 and J is TRBJ1-5; maybe TRBD1 (6 bases). The V gene lost 3 bases and the J gene lost 6 bases, with 15 bases spanning the gap. The CDR3 is made up of 15 amino acids. Germline CDR1 MDHEN, CDR2 SYDVKM. Written as DNA, the CDR3 is TGTGCCAGCAGTTTCCGTACAGGGTACTTTCAGCCCCAGCATTTT. Protein sequence: CASSFRTGYFQPQHF.

This CDR3 reads CASSLMHSGSYEQYF. The CDR3 DNA follows: TGTGCCAGCAGCCTCATGCATAGCGGGAGCTACGAGCAGTACTTC. V usage is TRBV11-2 and J usage is TRBJ2-7, with 9 bases that match TRBD2. The CDR3 spans 15 residues. V lost 5 bases, J lost 3 bases, and 8 bases stayed unmatched. Germline values: CDR1 SGHAT, CDR2 FQNNGV. Combining the CDR3 with reference TRBV11-2 and TRBJ2-7 gives the whole variable domain EAGVAQSPRYKIIEKRQSVAFWCNPISGHATLYWYQQILGQGPKLLIQFQNNGVVDDSQLPKDRFSAERLKGVDSTLKIQPAKLEDSAVYLCASSLMHSGSYEQYFGPGTRLTVT.

This chain connects TRBV29-1 to TRBJ2-2, with 12 bases fitting TRBD2. CDR3 length: 16 residues. The V gene's germline CDR1 is SQVTM and CDR2 ANQGSEA. V was clipped by 2 bases and J by 3 bases; unmatched bases: 4. CDR3 bases: TGCAGCGTTGAACTAGCGGGAGGGCCGGACACCGGGGAGCTGTTTTTT. Its protein product is CSVELAGGPDTGELFF.

This clone was detected a few times. The rearrangement joins TRBV4-1 to TRBJ1-2; 10 bases line up with TRBD1. V gave up 6 bases and J gave up 8 bases; unmatched junction bases: 9. The germline CDR1 and CDR2 sequences are MGHRA and YSYEKL. The CDR3 sequence is 14 residues long. This CDR3 is CASSIPGQGFGYTF. CDR3 nucleotides: TGCGCCAGCAGTATTCCGGGACAGGGGTTCGGCTACACCTTC.

V is TRBV9 and J is TRBJ2-1, with 8 bases lining up with TRBD2. V shed 0 bases, J shed 4 bases, and the junction held 6 bases outside the gene matches. The CDR3 is made up of 16 amino acids. Germline CDR1 reads SGDLS; CDR2 reads YYNGEE. CDR3 DNA sequence: TGTGCCAGCAGCGTAGACGCACTAGCGGAGTACAATGAGCAGTTCTTC. This translates into CASSVDALAEYNEQFF.

This sequence joins TRBV2 and TRBJ2-5, with TRBD2 matching over 7 bases. Per the germline V gene, CDR1 is SNHLY and CDR2 is FYNNEI. This CDR3 comprises 17 residues. V trimming: 3 bases; J trimming: 0 bases; junction bases outside the gene matches: 10. CDR3 bases: TGTGCCAGCAGTGACCCGAGGTTGCGGGGGTACCAAGAGACCCAGTACTTC. This sequence encodes CASSDPRLRGYQETQYF.

The chain uses TRBV19 and TRBJ2-3; 7 positions match TRBD2. Germline CDR1 and CDR2: LNHDA and SQIVND (reference sequence). This CDR3 has 14 residues. The V gene end was trimmed by 4 bases and the J gene end by 4 bases; junction bases not matched to a gene: 5. This CDR3 is CASSKTREADTQYF. Here the CDR3 DNA reads TGTGCCAGTAGTAAGACCCGGGAGGCAGATACGCAGTATTTT.

V is TRBV5-5 and J is TRBJ2-7; 7 bases agree with TRBD1. Germline CDR1 is SGHKS and CDR2 is YYEKEE (reference sequence). The ends lost 0 bases at V and 6 bases at J; junction bases unmatched: 6. CDR3 length equals 14 residues. CDR3 protein: CASSLEGAVGEQYF. CDR3 sequence (DNA): TGTGCCAGCAGCTTGGAGGGGGCGGTGGGCGAGCAGTACTTC.

In its sample, this clone was seen once. The CDR3 sequence is CASSLSTGNYGYTF. In nucleotides, the CDR3 is TGTGCCAGCAGCTTAAGTACGGGGAACTATGGCTACACCTTC. The chain has TRBV5-6 and TRBJ1-2; D call uncertain. Between the trimmed V and J ends, which lost 2 bases and 2 bases, there was a span of 10 bases. There are 14 residues in the CDR3. Germline values: CDR1 SGHDT, CDR2 YYEEEE.

The sample holds a few counts of this clone. The rearrangement links TRBV10-1 to TRBJ1-1; 8 positions agree with TRBD1. This CDR3 region has 14 residues. CDR1 and CDR2 from the germline V gene are WNHNN and SYGVQD (reference sequence). V was pared by 5 bases and J by 4 bases, with 6 bases of the junction left unmatched. Written as DNA, the CDR3 is TGCGCCAGCAGTCCAAATACAGGGGGCACTGAAGCTTTCTTT. It specifies CASSPNTGGTEAFF.

The genes are TRBV25-1 and TRBJ1-4, with D maybe TRBD1 (5 bases). The germline CDR1 and CDR2 sequences are MGHDK and SYGVNS. The CDR3 spans 16 residues. Trimming stripped 3 bases from V and 0 bases from J, with 11 bases between. CDR3 nucleotides: TGTGCCAGCAGTGAGGGCAGGGCTGCAACTAATGAAAAACTGTTTTTT. Translation: CASSEGRAATNEKLFF.

This clone showed up just a few times. CDR3 DNA: TGTGCCAGTGCCCTACAGGGCGGTACCGGGGAGCTGTTTTTT. This sequence encodes CASALQGGTGELFF. V usage is TRBV6-6 and J usage is TRBJ2-2; D is perhaps TRBD1 (6 bases). The germline V gene has CDR1 MNHNY and CDR2 SVGAGI (reference sequence). The CDR3 covers 14 residues. Trimming shortened V by 9 bases and J by 5 bases, and 16 bases separated the two germline ends.

The chain is built from TRBV27 and TRBJ1-5; D gene unclear. The CDR3 length is 17 residues. V lost 3 bases, J lost 2 bases, and 17 bases lay in between. Germline V gene lookup returns CDR1 MNHEY and CDR2 SMNVEV (reference sequence). The CDR3 DNA sequence: TGTGCCAGCAGTTTGGTAGCGGTCACTTCGGGCAATCAGCCCCAGCATTTT. It encodes CASSLVAVTSGNQPQHF.

This clone has a single count. The chain employs TRBV7-8 and TRBJ2-7; D is perhaps TRBD2 (5 bases). This CDR3 is built from 14 residues. The ends were cut back, 1 base at V and 5 bases at J, with 12 bases in the middle. CDR1 and CDR2 from the germline V gene are SGHVS and FQNEAQ. The CDR3 DNA reads TGTGCCAGCAGCTTAGGAGGGAGCCCGGACGAGCAGTACTTC. Its protein product is CASSLGGSPDEQYF. Using reference TRBV7-8 and TRBJ2-7 for the parts outside the CDR3, the full variable domain is GAGVSQSPRYKVAKRGQDVALRCDPISGHVSLFWYQQALGQGPEFLTYFQNEAQLDKSGLPSDRFFAERPEGSVSTLKIQRTQQEDSAVYLCASSLGGSPDEQYFGPGTRLTVT.

This clone came up a few times. The J gene is TRBJ1-1, the V gene TRBV27, with 9 bases fitting TRBD1. CDR3 length: 16 residues. J was trimmed by 1 base and V by 1 base; bases with no gene match: 4. The germline gives CDR1 MNHEY, CDR2 SMNVEV (reference sequence). In nucleotides, the CDR3 is TGTGCCAGCAGTTTATACGGGACAGGGTGGAACACTGAAGCTTTCTTT. It yields the protein CASSLYGTGWNTEAFF.